The source of this TCR beta chain is a study of cytomegalovirus exposure and HLA in healthy donors. At the level of the study: The 90 to 150 validation repertoires used the same platform as the approximately 620 first-cohort repertoires (as reported by a later analysis). Study-level results: In vitro assays verified that a few CMV-associated chains recognized CMV antigens specifically. Most TCRs appeared rarely, but some public TCRs recurred in many donors. In the 130 or so validation repertoires, a later analysis found that first-cohort TCR clusters tended to co-occur.

For this clone: What it recognizes is unknown.

CDR3 length: 15 amino acids. CDR1 is MDHEN and CDR2 is SYDVKM in the germline V gene. The junction had 8 bases not matched to a gene; V was cut back by 3 bases and J by 4 bases. Data came from immunoSEQ multiplex PCR; TCRdb stores just in-frame clones and leaves some out. The profile shows fewer than 130,000 clones, roughly nine tenths of them singletons. The receptor was derived from a woman aged 18 to 35 in good health and CMV-seronegative. Material: PBMCs. V usage is TRBV28 and J usage is TRBJ2-5; 7 positions match TRBD1. The CDR3 reads CASSFPLWTGETQYF. The CDR3 DNA is TGTGCCAGCAGTTTCCCTCTTTGGACAGGAGAGACCCAGTACTTC. Full variable domain (rest looked up from reference TRBV28 and TRBJ2-5): DVKVTQSSRYLVKRTGEKVFLECVQDMDHENMFWYRQDPGLGLRLIYFSYDVKMKEKGDIPEGYSVSREKKERFSLILESASTNQTSMYLCASSFPLWTGETQYFGPGTRLLVL.